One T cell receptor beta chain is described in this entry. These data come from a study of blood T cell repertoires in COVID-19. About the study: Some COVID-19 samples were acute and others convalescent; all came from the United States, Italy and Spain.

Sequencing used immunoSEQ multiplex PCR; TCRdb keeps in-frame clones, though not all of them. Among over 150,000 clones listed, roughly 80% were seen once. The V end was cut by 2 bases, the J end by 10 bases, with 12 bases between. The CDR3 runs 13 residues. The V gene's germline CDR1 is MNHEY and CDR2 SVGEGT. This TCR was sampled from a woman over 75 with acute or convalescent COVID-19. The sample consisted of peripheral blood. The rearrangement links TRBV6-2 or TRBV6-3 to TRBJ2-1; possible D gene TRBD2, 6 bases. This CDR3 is CASSYSREWEQFF. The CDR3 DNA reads TGTGCCAGCAGTTACAGCCGGGAGTGGGAGCAGTTCTTC.